This T cell receptor beta chain was profiled in a study of blood T cell repertoires in COVID-19. TCRdb's table, derived via immunoSEQ multiplex PCR, lists solely in-frame clones and lacks some. The profile shows tens of thousands of clones, 65% to 90% of them singletons. CDR3 length: 15 residues. Germline V gene data show CDR1 as SGHTA and CDR2 as FQGNSA. With V trimmed by 5 bases and J by 6 bases, 9 bases remained unmatched. This clone appeared a single time. Sequencing input: peripheral blood. The TCR was taken from a man in his fifties or sixties with acute or convalescent COVID-19. The gene calls are TRBV7-2 and TRBJ2-1; the match to TRBD1 covers 8 bases. In DNA, the CDR3 is TGTGCCAGCAGCACGGACAGGGCTATGACCAATGAGCAGTTCTTC. This gives the protein CASSTDRAMTNEQFF.